One T cell receptor (beta chain) is described in this entry. Unfractionated PBMC were spiked with known numbers of KT2 clone cells. Fixed numbers of PBMC received varying amounts of KT2 cells. The cDNA 3' end received a ligated oligonucleotide with a UMI. The first PCR ran 4 to 5 cycles with an equimolar RC1.1 and RC1.2 beta primer mix. TCRdb called the UMI-ligation and nested PCR reads again in MiXCR, with one record for every CDR3 protein. This table has 42,000 or so distinct CDR3 sequences, about a sixth appearing once. This specimen comes from a study of quantifying T cell responses using KT2 cells. Across the study: Reverse transcription used primers in the TCR alpha and beta constant regions. Estimated efficiency of the T4 ligation step was above 8% under optimum conditions.

Sequenced material: PBMCs spiked with cells of the T cell clone KT2. This receptor was obtained from a human donor.

For the CDR3, the DNA is TGTGCCAGCAGCGTGAGGGGGGACGGTACAGATACGCAGTATTTT. It is translated as CASSVRGDGTDTQYF. J is TRBJ2-3 and V is TRBV9; the D gene could be TRBD1 or TRBD2 (6 bases each). CDR1 and CDR2 from the germline V gene are SGDLS and YYNGEE. This CDR3 has 15 amino acids. V was pared by 2 bases and J by 3 bases, with 13 bases between. Full variable domain (remainder filled in from reference TRBV9 and TRBJ2-3): DSGVTQTPKHLITATGQRVTLRCSPRSGDLSVYWYQQSLDQGLQFLIQYYNGEERAKGNILERFSAQQFPDLHSELNLSSLELGDSALYFCASSVRGDGTDTQYFGPGTRLTVL.